Following are 10 T cell receptor beta chains from one sample sequenced in a study of a mutant IDH1 vaccine in newly diagnosed glioma. Generated by immunoSEQ multiplex PCR, the TCRdb table keeps only in-frame clones and is missing some. This table holds 25,000 to 40,000 clones, 75% to 85% found once. As for time point: week 11, during vaccination. One vaccine dose held 300 ug of mutant IDH1 20-mer peptide and came with topical imiquimod. Their recognized antigens are unknown. This sample comprised PBMCs, obtained from a glioma patient whose treatment included an IDH1 peptide vaccine. The receptors here all came from a man aged 25-45 years with glioma.

The chain is built from TRBV6-6 and TRBJ2-7, with D hard to call. V dropped 2 bases and J dropped 0 bases, with 8 bases sitting between them. From germline, CDR1 is MNHNY and CDR2 SVGAGI (reference sequence). The CDR3 is made up of 14 amino acids. This CDR3 is CASSYRTASYEQYF. The DNA for the CDR3 is TGTGCCAGCAGTTACAGGACCGCCTCCTACGAGCAGTACTTC.

The V and J genes are TRBV29-1 and TRBJ2-3, with D possibly being TRBD2 (6 bases). The V and J ends lost 4 bases and 0 bases respectively, with 14 bases between them. The germline gives CDR1 SQVTM, CDR2 ANQGSEA. The CDR3 is 15 amino acids. The CDR3 region is CSVVGGPGSTDTQYF. In DNA form, the CDR3 reads TGCAGCGTTGTGGGAGGACCAGGTAGCACAGATACGCAGTATTTT.

The gene calls are TRBV5-1 and TRBJ1-3; D is undetermined. Trimming took off 1 base at V and 3 bases at J, with 8 bases between the two ends. CDR3 length: 14 amino acids. The germline CDR1 and CDR2 sequences are SGHRS and YFSETQ. The CDR3 reads CASSLKGDGNTIYF. CDR3 nucleotide sequence: TGCGCCAGCAGCTTGAAAGGAGATGGAAACACCATATATTTT.

This clone was detected a few times. The chain combines TRBV5-1 with TRBJ2-2, with D uncertain. V lost 5 bases, J lost 1 base, and 6 bases lay in between. The CDR3 loop spans 13 amino acids. Per the germline V gene, CDR1 is SGHRS and CDR2 is YFSETQ. CDR3 region: CASRDGNTGELFF. CDR3 nucleotide sequence: TGCGCCAGCAGGGATGGGAACACCGGGGAGCTGTTTTTT.

V is TRBV30 and J is TRBJ2-1, with a possible D match to TRBD2 (5 bases). The CDR3 length is 12 residues. The V gene's germline CDR1 is GTSNPN and CDR2 SVGIG (reference sequence). Trimming removed 0 bases at V and 10 bases at J, with 10 bases between. For the CDR3, the DNA is TGTGCCTGGAGTGTACTGGGGAGAGAGCAGTTCTTC. Translating gives CAWSVLGREQFF.

The chain is built from TRBV7-2 and TRBJ2-1; D is undetermined. Germline V gene lookup returns CDR1 SGHTA and CDR2 FQGNSA. Trimming shortened V by 0 bases and J by 4 bases, and 10 bases separated the two germline ends. This CDR3 is 15 amino acids long. The CDR3 loop reads CASSLASGRYNEQFF. The DNA for the CDR3 is TGTGCCAGCAGCTTAGCCAGTGGACGGTACAATGAGCAGTTCTTC.

The chain combines TRBV7-9 with TRBJ2-2; D perhaps matches TRBD2 (6 bases). The V gene lost 3 bases and the J gene lost 2 bases, with 10 bases spanning the gap. CDR3 length equals 15 residues. Germline values: CDR1 SEHNR, CDR2 FQNEAQ (reference sequence). Here the CDR3 DNA reads TGTGCCAGCAGCTTCGGAGGGGTAAACACCGGGGAGCTGTTTTTT. Translating gives CASSFGGVNTGELFF.

This clone was recorded a few times. CDR3 nucleotides: TGTGCCAGTAGTATGCCTCGTACAGGGATAGCTGAAGCTTTCTTT. Amino acid sequence: CASSMPRTGIAEAFF. This sequence joins TRBV19 and TRBJ1-1; D might be TRBD1 (6 bases). The germline V gene has CDR1 LNHDA and CDR2 SQIVND (reference sequence). This CDR3 comprises 15 residues. Between the trimmed V and J ends, which lost 3 bases and 6 bases, there was a span of 17 bases. Supplemented by reference TRBV19 and TRBJ1-1, the full variable domain reads DGGITQSPKYLFRKEGQNVTLSCEQNLNHDAMYWYRQDPGQGLRLIYYSQIVNDFQKGDIAEGYSVSREKKESFPLTVTSAQKNPTAFYLCASSMPRTGIAEAFFGQGTRLTVV.

The rearrangement links TRBV28 to TRBJ2-1; 9 nucleotides match TRBD1. Trimming took 5 bases from V and 7 from J; bases not matched to a gene: 12. CDR1 and CDR2 (germline): MDHEN, SYDVKM. The CDR3 totals 16 residues. CDR3 residues: CASSPRTGVNMNEQFF. Here the CDR3 DNA reads TGTGCCAGCAGTCCCCGGACAGGGGTAAATATGAATGAGCAGTTCTTC. The variable domain in full, with the rest retrieved from reference TRBV28 and TRBJ2-1, is DVKVTQSSRYLVKRTGEKVFLECVQDMDHENMFWYRQDPGLGLRLIYFSYDVKMKEKGDIPEGYSVSREKKERFSLILESASTNQTSMYLCASSPRTGVNMNEQFFGPGTRLTVL.

The chain links TRBV10-3 to TRBJ2-1, with 11 bases identical to TRBD2. CDR3 size: 16 residues. Losses at the gene ends were 7 bases for V and 0 bases for J; bases not matched to a gene: 5. Germline V gene data show CDR1 as ENHRY and CDR2 as SYGVKD. CDR3 region: CAITLAGGSSYNEQFF. In DNA, the CDR3 is TGTGCCATCACCTTAGCGGGAGGGAGCTCCTACAATGAGCAGTTCTTC.